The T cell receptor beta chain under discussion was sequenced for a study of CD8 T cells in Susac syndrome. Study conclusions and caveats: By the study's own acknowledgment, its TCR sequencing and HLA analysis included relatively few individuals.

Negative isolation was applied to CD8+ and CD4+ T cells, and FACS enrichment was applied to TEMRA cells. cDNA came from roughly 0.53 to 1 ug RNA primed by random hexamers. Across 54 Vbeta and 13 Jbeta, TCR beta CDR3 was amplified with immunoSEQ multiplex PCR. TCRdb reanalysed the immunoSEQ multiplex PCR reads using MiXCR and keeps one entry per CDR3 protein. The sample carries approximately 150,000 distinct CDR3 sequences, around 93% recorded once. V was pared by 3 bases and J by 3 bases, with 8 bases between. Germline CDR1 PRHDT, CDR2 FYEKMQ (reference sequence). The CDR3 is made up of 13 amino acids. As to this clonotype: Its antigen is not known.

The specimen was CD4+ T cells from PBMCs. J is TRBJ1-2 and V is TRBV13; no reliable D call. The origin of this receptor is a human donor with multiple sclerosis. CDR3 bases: TGTGCCAGCAGCTTCCGAGTTGACTATGGCTACACCTTC. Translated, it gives CASSFRVDYGYTF.